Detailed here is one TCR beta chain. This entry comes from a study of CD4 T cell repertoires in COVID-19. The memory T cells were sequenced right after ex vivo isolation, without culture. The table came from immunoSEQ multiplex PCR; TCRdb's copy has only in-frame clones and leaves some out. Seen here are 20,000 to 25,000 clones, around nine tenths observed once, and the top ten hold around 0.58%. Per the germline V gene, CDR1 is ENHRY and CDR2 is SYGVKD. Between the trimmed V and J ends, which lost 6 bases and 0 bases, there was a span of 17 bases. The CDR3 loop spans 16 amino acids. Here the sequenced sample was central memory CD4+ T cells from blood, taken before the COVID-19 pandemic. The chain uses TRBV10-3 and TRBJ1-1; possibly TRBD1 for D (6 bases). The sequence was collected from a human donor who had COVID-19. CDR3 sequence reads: CAISRTADTMNTEAFF. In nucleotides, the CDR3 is TGTGCCATCAGCCGGACAGCCGACACCATGAACACTGAAGCTTTCTTT.